One and the same sample provided the 29 T cell receptor beta chains below, sequenced in a study of shared clonotypes between healthy human individuals (TCRdb year 2020). Library preparation was by the immunoSEQ multiplex PCR assay. TCRdb's version of the immuneACCESS table is confined to in-frame rearrangements and falls short of the full clone set. An unresolved V gene accounts for under half of the shortfall where checked; the remainder is of unknown origin. This sample lists approximately 1.5 million clones; 97% to 99% were detected once. Clones ranked in the top ten supply about 0.35% of the sample. The sample consisted of naive CD4+ T cells sorted from blood. The meaning of the sample's cell subset or site label: CD45RA+ positively selected. All receptors come from a man in his thirties or forties in good health.

This chain uses TRBV20-1 with TRBJ2-7; tentative D call: TRBD2 (6 bases). The germline CDR1 and CDR2 sequences are DFQATT and SNEGSKA (reference sequence). The CDR3 is 10 amino acids. V was clipped by 5 bases and J by 9 bases, with 11 bases between them. The DNA of the CDR3 is TGCAGTGCTCTAACCGGGGGGCAGTACTTC. Translated, it gives CSALTGGQYF.

This chain connects TRBV6-1 to TRBJ2-5; D may be TRBD2 (6 bases). V dropped 1 base and J dropped 4 bases, with 16 bases sitting between them. Per germline, CDR1 MNHNS and CDR2 SASEGT. The CDR3 length is 16 residues. CDR3 in amino acids: CASSEDPGLRSETQYF. The CDR3 region has the DNA TGTGCCAGCAGTGAAGACCCGGGACTTAGGTCAGAGACCCAGTACTTC.

The chain uses TRBV28 and TRBJ2-6; no firm D call. Germline V gene lookup returns CDR1 MDHEN and CDR2 SYDVKM. The CDR3 is 12 residues long. V was clipped by 9 bases and J by 0 bases, with 3 bases between them. The CDR3 sequence: CASDSGANVLTF. In nucleotides, the CDR3 is TGTGCCAGTGACTCTGGGGCCAACGTCCTGACTTTC.

The gene calls are TRBV5-1 and TRBJ2-1; D not certain. Germline V gene data show CDR1 as SGHRS and CDR2 as YFSETQ. This CDR3 has 12 residues. Trimming took 0 bases from V and 9 from J, leaving 7 bases between them. The CDR3 DNA follows: TGCGCCAGCAGCTTGGGCGGCAGTGAGCAGTTCTTC. It codes for CASSLGGSEQFF. The variable domain in full, completed from reference TRBV5-1 and TRBJ2-1, reads KAGVTQTPRYLIKTRGQQVTLSCSPISGHRSVSWYQQTPGQGLQFLFEYFSETQRNKGNFPGRFSGRQFSNSRSEMNVSTLELGDSALYLCASSLGGSEQFFGPGTRLTVL.

The CDR3 bases are TGTGCCAGTCTAGCGGGAGGGTACGATACGCAGTATTTT. It codes for CASLAGGYDTQYF. The chain has TRBV2 and TRBJ2-3; 12 positions agree with TRBD2. V lost 9 bases, J lost 6 bases, and 4 bases stayed unmatched. The CDR3 length is 13 residues. The germline V gene encodes CDR1 SNHLY and CDR2 FYNNEI.

In this sample, this clone turned up once. The chain carries TRBV25-1 and TRBJ2-3, with a possible D match to TRBD2 (6 bases). Germline values: CDR1 MGHDK, CDR2 SYGVNS. Deletions cut 5 bases from V and 0 bases from J, with 9 bases between. CDR3 length: 14 residues. In DNA, the CDR3 is TGTGCCAGCAGTTACAGCGGGAGCACAGATACGCAGTATTTT. It encodes CASSYSGSTDTQYF. Full variable domain (missing parts from reference TRBV25-1 and TRBJ2-3): EADIYQTPRYLVIGTGKKITLECSQTMGHDKMYWYQQDPGMELHLIHYSYGVNSTEKGDLSSESTVSRIRTEHFPLTLESARPSHTSQYLCASSYSGSTDTQYFGPGTRLTVL.

This chain uses TRBV7-2 with TRBJ2-7, with TRBD2 matching over 9 bases. CDR3 size: 14 residues. V lost 5 bases to trimming and J lost 2 bases; unmatched junction nucleotides: 4. The germline V gene encodes CDR1 SGHTA and CDR2 FQGNSA. The CDR3 here is CASSGGRVPYEQYF. Written as DNA, the CDR3 is TGTGCCAGCAGCGGCGGGAGGGTCCCCTACGAGCAGTACTTC.

Remarks on this clone: Distinct nucleotide sequences in the sample also encode this CDR3. The rearrangement joins TRBV19 to TRBJ1-5; D remains ambiguous. V lost 1 base to trimming and J lost 5 bases, with 6 bases between them. The CDR3 extends over 13 amino acids. Germline CDR1 reads LNHDA; CDR2 reads SQIVND (reference sequence). Here the CDR3 reads CASSIGGYQPQHF. Written as DNA, the CDR3 is TGTGCCAGTAGTATAGGGGGATATCAGCCCCAGCATTTT.

This sequence joins TRBV10-3 and TRBJ1-1; 7 nucleotides align to TRBD1. The CDR3 is 13 residues long. Germline CDR1 and CDR2: ENHRY and SYGVKD. V shed 4 bases, J shed 5 bases, and the junction held 4 bases outside the gene matches. The CDR3 here is CAISGDRETEAFF. CDR3 DNA sequence: TGTGCCATCAGTGGCGACAGGGAAACTGAAGCTTTCTTT.

V is TRBV15 and J is TRBJ2-7; D may be TRBD1 (5 bases). Trimming pared 0 bases from V and 0 bases from J, leaving 9 bases between. This CDR3 spans 15 amino acids. CDR1 and CDR2 (germline): LNHNV, YYDKDF (reference sequence). The CDR3 DNA is TGTGCCACCAGCAGAGATGGCGACAGCTCCTACGAGCAGTACTTC. Its translation is CATSRDGDSSYEQYF.

The gene calls are TRBV9 and TRBJ2-3; 7 bases are a match to TRBD1. The length of the CDR3 is 13 residues. Trimming at V came to 4 bases and at J to 4 bases, leaving 3 bases not matched to a gene. The germline gives CDR1 SGDLS, CDR2 YYNGEE. CDR3 region: CASSLTGPDTQYF. CDR3 DNA: TGTGCCAGCAGCCTGACAGGGCCAGATACGCAGTATTTT. The full variable domain, rest sourced from reference TRBV9 and TRBJ2-3, is DSGVTQTPKHLITATGQRVTLRCSPRSGDLSVYWYQQSLDQGLQFLIQYYNGEERAKGNILERFSAQQFPDLHSELNLSSLELGDSALYFCASSLTGPDTQYFGPGTRLTVL.

The CDR3 spells CASSDSEGLIGQGPYANYGYTF. DNA for the CDR3: TGTGCCAGCAGTGACTCAGAGGGCCTCATCGGACAGGGGCCCTACGCTAACTATGGCTACACCTTC. The gene calls are TRBV6-4 and TRBJ1-2; 9 bases line up with TRBD1. This CDR3 is built from 22 residues. Germline CDR1 reads MRHNA; CDR2 reads SNTAGT. The ends lost 0 bases at V and 0 bases at J; junction bases unmatched: 20.

The chain couples TRBV18 to TRBJ2-4; the match to TRBD2 covers 10 bases. CDR3 length equals 16 residues. The junction had 3 bases not matched to a gene; V was cut back by 0 bases and J by 4 bases. Germline CDR1 reads KGHSH; CDR2 reads LQKENI. Written as DNA, the CDR3 is TGTGCCAGCTCACCACCGGCTAGCGGGAGAAAAAACATTCAGTACTTC. Translation gives CASSPPASGRKNIQYF.

This sequence joins TRBV19 and TRBJ2-2, with D unresolved. Germline V gives CDR1 LNHDA, CDR2 SQIVND (reference sequence). This CDR3 spans 14 amino acids. The V end lost 0 bases, the J end lost 4 bases, and 6 bases lay between the germline ends. The CDR3 region is CASSIDLPTGELFF. CDR3 in DNA: TGTGCCAGTAGTATAGATCTCCCCACCGGGGAGCTGTTTTTT. The whole variable domain, remainder taken from reference TRBV19 and TRBJ2-2, is DGGITQSPKYLFRKEGQNVTLSCEQNLNHDAMYWYRQDPGQGLRLIYYSQIVNDFQKGDIAEGYSVSREKKESFPLTVTSAQKNPTAFYLCASSIDLPTGELFFGEGSRLTVL.

The gene calls are TRBV11-3 and TRBJ2-3; 9 positions agree with TRBD1. The CDR3 runs 15 residues. Unmatched junction bases numbered 7, after V lost 5 bases and J lost 4 bases. CDR1 SGHNT and CDR2 YENEEA come from the germline V gene. In DNA form, the CDR3 reads TGTGCCAGCAGCCCCACAGGGGGCGCGGCAGATACGCAGTATTTT. This sequence encodes CASSPTGGAADTQYF.

The rearrangement joins TRBV5-1 to TRBJ2-1; 13 positions match TRBD2. Germline CDR1 and CDR2: SGHRS and YFSETQ. J lost 7 bases, V lost 0 bases, and 4 bases had no gene match. The CDR3 runs to 16 residues. CDR3 DNA: TGCGCCAGCAGCTTGGCGGGGACTAGCGGGACAAATGAGCAGTTCTTC. Translating gives CASSLAGTSGTNEQFF.

The rearrangement links TRBV2 to TRBJ2-1; the match to TRBD2 covers 9 bases. CDR3 length: 14 residues. The V segment lost 5 bases and the J segment 9 bases; nucleotides outside the gene matches: 8. Per the germline V gene, CDR1 is SNHLY and CDR2 is FYNNEI. The CDR3 loop reads CASSSPGTSSEQFF. In DNA form, the CDR3 reads TGTGCCAGCAGTTCGCCCGGGACTAGCAGTGAGCAGTTCTTC. Filled out from reference TRBV2 and TRBJ2-1, the complete variable domain reads EPEVTQTPSHQVTQMGQEVILRCVPISNHLYFYWYRQILGQKVEFLVSFYNNEISEKSEIFDDQFSVERPDGSNFTLKIRSTKLEDSAMYFCASSSPGTSSEQFFGPGTRLTVL.

The CDR3 DNA is TGTGCCAGCAGCTTAGAATGGACAGGGCCCATGGATACGCAGTATTTT. Translation gives CASSLEWTGPMDTQYF. V and J are TRBV7-8 and TRBJ2-3; TRBD1 matches 8 bases. The CDR3 covers 16 residues. Looked up from germline, CDR1 is SGHVS and CDR2 is FQNEAQ. V trimming: 1 base; J trimming: 6 bases; junction bases outside the gene matches: 9.

The J gene is TRBJ2-7, the V gene TRBV7-9; perhaps TRBD2 as D (8 bases). Germline CDR1 and CDR2: SEHNR and FQNEAQ (reference sequence). Trimming removed 4 bases from V and 4 bases from J, with 29 bases in between. The CDR3 is made up of 19 amino acids. This CDR3 reads CASSSLRGQAGTRLYEQYF. The CDR3 DNA reads TGTGCCAGCAGCTCCCTCCGCGGACAGGCCGGGACTAGACTATACGAGCAGTACTTC.

This clone was seen just once. V gene TRBV19 combines with J gene TRBJ2-7; 10 nucleotides align to TRBD2. Germline V lookup: CDR1 LNHDA, CDR2 SQIVND (reference sequence). This CDR3 has 16 residues. Losses at the gene ends were 4 bases for V and 3 bases for J; bases not matched to a gene: 9. CDR3 amino acids: CASSKGRLAGVYEQYF. The CDR3 region has the DNA TGTGCCAGTAGTAAGGGGCGGCTAGCGGGAGTCTACGAGCAGTACTTC.

This chain uses TRBV5-6 with TRBJ2-5, with 10 positions matching TRBD2. The CDR3 runs 11 residues. Germline loops: CDR1 SGHDT, CDR2 YYEEEE. V gave up 9 bases and J gave up 7 bases; unmatched junction bases: 3. CDR3 residues: CATSGRGTQYF. CDR3 sequence (DNA): TGTGCCACAAGCGGGAGGGGGACCCAGTACTTC.

V gene TRBV6-5 combines with J gene TRBJ1-2, with unresolved D. The CDR3 has 13 residues. V shed 6 bases and J shed 4 bases, with 12 bases lying between them. CDR1 is MNHEY, CDR2 SVGAGI, per germline. Written as DNA, the CDR3 is TGTGCCAGCAGCCCCCAGAGACTCTATGGCTACACCTTC. Its translation: CASSPQRLYGYTF.

CDR3: CSVEKREGRYEQYF. CDR3 in DNA: TGCAGCGTTGAAAAGCGGGAGGGCCGGTACGAGCAGTACTTC. The rearrangement uses TRBV29-1 and TRBJ2-7; 10 bases match TRBD2. CDR1 is SQVTM, CDR2 ANQGSEA, per germline. The CDR3 contains 14 residues. J was trimmed by 4 bases and V by 2 bases; bases with no gene match: 5.

The chain links TRBV19 to TRBJ2-5; TRBD2 matches 7 bases. CDR1 LNHDA and CDR2 SQIVND come from the germline V gene (reference sequence). With V trimmed by 5 bases and J by 6 bases, 6 bases remained unmatched. There are 13 residues in the CDR3. The CDR3 spells CASSPGGMKTQYF. As DNA, the CDR3 is TGTGCCAGTAGTCCCGGGGGGATGAAGACCCAGTACTTC.

Notes on this clone: Other DNA sequences within the sample encode an identical CDR3. The chain links TRBV15 to TRBJ2-7; tentative D call: TRBD1 (6 bases). This CDR3 is built from 14 residues. Germline V lookup: CDR1 LNHNV, CDR2 YYDKDF (reference sequence). V was pared by 3 bases and J by 3 bases, with 12 bases between. The CDR3: CATSREQGNYEQYF. The CDR3 bases are TGTGCCACCAGCAGGGAACAGGGCAACTACGAGCAGTACTTC.

The chain joins TRBV15 to TRBJ1-1, with a weak D call TRBD1 (5 bases). The germline gives CDR1 LNHNV, CDR2 YYDKDF (reference sequence). Trimming removed 3 bases at V and 11 bases at J, with 13 bases between. This CDR3 spans 12 amino acids. The CDR3 bases are TGTGCCACCAGCAGCCGGGACCTTCCGGCTTTCTTT. Protein product: CATSSRDLPAFF. The variable domain in full, with the rest retrieved from reference TRBV15 and TRBJ1-1, is DAMVIQNPRYQVTQFGKPVTLSCSQTLNHNVMYWYQQKSSQAPKLLFHYYDKDFNNEADTPDNFQSRRPNTSFCFLDIRSPGLGDTAMYLCATSSRDLPAFFGQGTRLTVV.

A note on this clone: This CDR3 is also generated by other DNA sequences in the sample. J is TRBJ1-1 and V is TRBV5-1; 11 nucleotides align to TRBD1. This CDR3 comprises 16 residues. V was pared by 4 bases and J by 0 bases, with 5 bases of the junction left unmatched. Looked up from germline, CDR1 is SGHRS and CDR2 is YFSETQ. CDR3 coding DNA: TGCGCCAGCAGCAGGACAGGGGGCGGGATGAACACTGAAGCTTTCTTT. This encodes CASSRTGGGMNTEAFF.

The V gene is TRBV27, the J gene TRBJ1-1, with D perhaps matching TRBD1 (6 bases). The V gene's germline CDR1 is MNHEY and CDR2 SMNVEV (reference sequence). The CDR3 spans 14 residues. With 5 bases removed from V and 2 bases from J, the gap between germline ends came to 12 bases. The CDR3 DNA follows: TGTGCCAGCAGTCAGGGACATTTCAACACTGAAGCTTTCTTT. Translated, it gives CASSQGHFNTEAFF.

This rearrangement joins TRBV5-1 to TRBJ2-7; TRBD2 might be the D (5 bases). V dropped 4 bases and J dropped 2 bases, with 16 bases sitting between them. Germline CDR1 and CDR2: SGHRS and YFSETQ. This CDR3 is built from 15 residues. DNA of the CDR3: TGCGCCAGCAGCACGGGGATGGGGTCCCCCTACGAGCAGTACTTC. This gives the protein CASSTGMGSPYEQYF.